What follows are 15 T cell receptor beta chains derived from one specimen sequenced in a study of cytomegalovirus exposure and HLA in healthy donors (TCRdb year 2017). The library relied on the immunoSEQ multiplex PCR assay. For the multiplex PCR, a mixture combining 60 forward primers for TCR Vbeta segments and 13 reverse primers for TCR Jbeta segments was used. What TCRdb holds here is the immuneACCESS table cut down to in-frame rearrangements. Part of the clones is not present; checked against another copy, under half of the missing clones reflect an unresolved V gene, and the others are unexplained. This sample comprises about 97,000 clones, about four fifths of them detected only once. The ten largest clones capture around 3% of the sample. Sample: PBMCs. Receptors were obtained from a male donor in good health and CMV-seropositive.

The chain joins TRBV5-1 to TRBJ2-7, with TRBD1 matching over 8 bases. Germline V gives CDR1 SGHRS, CDR2 YFSETQ. Unmatched junction bases numbered 4, after V lost 2 bases and J lost 0 bases. The CDR3 runs 15 residues. CDR3 bases: TGCGCCAGCAGCTTAACAGGGGGAAGCTCCTACGAGCAGTACTTC. This gives the protein CASSLTGGSSYEQYF. The entire variable domain, with the rest obtained from reference TRBV5-1 and TRBJ2-7, is as follows: KAGVTQTPRYLIKTRGQQVTLSCSPISGHRSVSWYQQTPGQGLQFLFEYFSETQRNKGNFPGRFSGRQFSNSRSEMNVSTLELGDSALYLCASSLTGGSSYEQYFGPGTRLTVT.

V and J are TRBV6-1 and TRBJ1-6, with unresolved D. Germline loops: CDR1 MNHNS, CDR2 SASEGT. With 2 bases removed from V and 7 bases from J, the gap between germline ends came to 12 bases. The CDR3 runs 15 residues. CDR3 bases: TGTGCCAGCAGTGAAAATGCACCGAGGAATTCACCCCTCCACTTT. Its protein is CASSENAPRNSPLHF.

The chain links TRBV6-6 to TRBJ1-5; D unresolved. V lost 7 bases and J 4 bases, leaving 11 bases between the germline ends. CDR3 length: 13 residues. Germline V gene sequence: CDR1 MNHNY, CDR2 SVGAGI (reference sequence). For the CDR3, the DNA is TGTGCCAGCATGAGGGCGGGGAATCAGCCCCAGCATTTT. Translating gives CASMRAGNQPQHF.

This clone was detected a few times. The chain links TRBV4-3 to TRBJ1-1; 9 bases are shared with TRBD1. CDR1 is LGHNA, CDR2 YSLEER, per germline. Losses at the gene ends were 3 bases for V and 3 bases for J; bases not matched to a gene: 5. The CDR3 is made up of 15 amino acids. The CDR3: CASSQGDREHTEAFF. The CDR3 DNA sequence: TGCGCCAGCAGCCAGGGGGACAGGGAGCACACTGAAGCTTTCTTT.

V and J are TRBV18 and TRBJ1-2, with D hard to call. CDR3 length: 14 residues. The germline CDR1 and CDR2 sequences are KGHSH and LQKENI. With 2 bases removed from V and 4 bases from J, the gap between germline ends came to 11 bases. This CDR3 is CASSPKRDFYGYTF. CDR3 in DNA: TGTGCCAGCTCACCAAAGAGGGATTTCTATGGCTACACCTTC. The full variable domain, its missing parts supplied by reference TRBV18 and TRBJ1-2, is NAGVMQNPRHLVRRRGQEARLRCSPMKGHSHVYWYRQLPEEGLKFMVYLQKENIIDESGMPKERFSAEFPKEGPSILRIQQVVRGDSAAYFCASSPKRDFYGYTFGSGTRLTVV.

This clone was seen a handful of times. The gene calls are TRBV5-4 and TRBJ1-2; no clear D. Trimming removed 0 bases from V and 8 bases from J, with 8 bases in between. The CDR3 contains 12 residues. Germline lookup yields CDR1 SGHNT and CDR2 YYREEE (reference sequence). The chain's CDR3 is CASSLDREGYTF. The DNA of the CDR3 is TGTGCCAGCAGCTTGGATAGGGAGGGCTACACCTTC.

A single count supports this clone. The chain recombines TRBV2 with TRBJ1-2, with D perhaps matching TRBD1 (5 bases). There are 13 residues in the CDR3. Trimming cost V 6 bases and J 7 bases, with 15 bases left between them. Germline V gives CDR1 SNHLY, CDR2 FYNNEI. The CDR3 sequence is CASRLQGIGGYTF. CDR3 coding DNA: TGTGCCAGCAGACTCCAGGGTATCGGTGGCTACACCTTC.

J is TRBJ2-4 and V is TRBV6-6; perhaps TRBD2 as D (7 bases). This CDR3 is built from 14 residues. V lost 2 bases, J lost 8 bases, and 13 bases lay in between. The V gene's germline CDR1 is MNHNY and CDR2 SVGAGI (reference sequence). The CDR3 protein is CASSYGGAADIQYF. Written as DNA, the CDR3 is TGTGCCAGCAGTTACGGGGGGGCCGCGGACATTCAGTACTTC.

The V call is TRBV5-1, the J call TRBJ1-6; D is perhaps TRBD1 (6 bases). The CDR3 runs 14 residues. Germline values: CDR1 SGHRS, CDR2 YFSETQ. V shed 0 bases and J shed 10 bases, with 11 bases lying between them. CDR3 sequence (DNA): TGCGCCAGCAGCTTGGTTGGGGGGGGCTCACCCCTCCACTTT. Translated, it gives CASSLVGGGSPLHF. The complete variable domain, with remaining parts taken from reference TRBV5-1 and TRBJ1-6, reads KAGVTQTPRYLIKTRGQQVTLSCSPISGHRSVSWYQQTPGQGLQFLFEYFSETQRNKGNFPGRFSGRQFSNSRSEMNVSTLELGDSALYLCASSLVGGGSPLHFGNGTRLTVT.

The chain couples TRBV28 to TRBJ1-5; TRBD1 aligns across 8 bases. Trimming cost V 5 bases and J 2 bases; bases outside gene matches: 5. Germline assignment: CDR1 MDHEN and CDR2 SYDVKM. This CDR3 comprises 15 residues. This CDR3 is CASSRTGSGNQPQHF. The CDR3 DNA reads as TGTGCCAGCAGTAGGACAGGGTCTGGCAATCAGCCCCAGCATTTT.

To note about this clone: The sample carries other DNA sequences with the same CDR3. The chain has TRBV5-1 and TRBJ2-7, with D possibly matching TRBD2 (5 bases). The CDR3 covers 11 residues. V lost 3 bases to trimming and J lost 5 bases, with 6 bases between them. Germline V gene sequence: CDR1 SGHRS, CDR2 YFSETQ. The CDR3 coding sequence is TGCGCCAGCAGCTCGAGGGACGAGCAGTACTTC. As protein: CASSSRDEQYF.

CDR3 residues: CASSLVQDSQPQHF. The CDR3 DNA follows: TGTGCCAGCAGCCTTGTCCAGGACAGTCAGCCCCAGCATTTT. This chain uses TRBV6-5 with TRBJ1-5; weak D call: TRBD1 (6 bases). V was trimmed by 6 bases and J by 6 bases, leaving 15 bases between them. The CDR3 is made up of 14 amino acids. CDR1 and CDR2 (germline): MNHEY, SVGAGI.

This clone was detected once. This chain connects TRBV4-1 to TRBJ1-6, with D possibly TRBD1 on 5 matching bases. Germline-derived CDR1 and CDR2 are MGHRA and YSYEKL. The V end lost 0 bases, the J end lost 7 bases, and 10 bases lay between the germline ends. The CDR3 runs 15 residues. The CDR3 protein is CASSQDQGVNSPLHF. CDR3 nucleotides: TGCGCCAGCAGCCAAGACCAGGGTGTCAATTCACCCCTCCACTTT.

The chain is built from TRBV9 and TRBJ2-2, with a tentative D call TRBD1 (6 bases). Germline V lookup: CDR1 SGDLS, CDR2 YYNGEE. The CDR3 covers 14 residues. Trimming stripped 3 bases from V and 6 bases from J, with 12 bases between. The CDR3 region is CASSDTGFPGELFF. In DNA form, the CDR3 reads TGTGCCAGCAGCGATACAGGGTTTCCCGGGGAGCTGTTTTTT. The variable domain in full, completed from reference TRBV9 and TRBJ2-2, reads DSGVTQTPKHLITATGQRVTLRCSPRSGDLSVYWYQQSLDQGLQFLIQYYNGEERAKGNILERFSAQQFPDLHSELNLSSLELGDSALYFCASSDTGFPGELFFGEGSRLTVL.

This clone came up a few times. The V and J genes are TRBV5-1 and TRBJ1-1; TRBD1 might be the D (5 bases). CDR3 length equals 14 residues. CDR1 and CDR2 (germline): SGHRS, YFSETQ. V lost 3 bases and J 2 bases, leaving 11 bases between the germline ends. The CDR3 reads CASSSRGVNTEAFF. CDR3 DNA sequence: TGCGCCAGCAGCTCAAGGGGTGTAAACACTGAAGCTTTCTTT.